The next 22 T cell receptor beta chains were all read from a single sample in a study of T-cell reconstitution after alpha-beta-depleted transplantation in children. Unique molecular identifiers were incorporated into the prepared TCRbeta library. MiXCR, applied by TCRdb to the PCR reads, yields one record per CDR3 protein. The data show around 450,000 distinct CDR3 sequences, 43% seen once. The source material was PBMCs, sampled before TCRalphabeta/CD19-depleted stem cell transplant. These receptors were taken from a girl aged 2 to 9 with aplastic anemia, due to receive a stem cell transplant.

CDR3 in amino acids: CSGIGLAGGPDTQYF. In DNA, the CDR3 is TGCAGTGGGATCGGACTAGCGGGAGGGCCAGATACGCAGTATTTT. The gene calls are TRBV20-1 and TRBJ2-3, with 15 positions matching TRBD2. Germline V gene sequence: CDR1 DFQATT, CDR2 SNEGSKA (reference sequence). The CDR3 extends over 15 amino acids. Trimming cost V 7 bases and J 4 bases; bases outside gene matches: 6.

This clonotype has just a few counts. The chain uses TRBV5-1 and TRBJ2-5; 8 bases are a match to TRBD1. Germline trimming cut 1 base from V and 4 bases from J; bases unmatched to any gene: 3. This CDR3 is 14 amino acids long. Germline CDR1 is SGHRS and CDR2 is YFSETQ. The CDR3 DNA is TGCGCCAGCAGCTTGAGGACAGGGACAGAGACCCAGTACTTC. Protein sequence: CASSLRTGTETQYF.

The J gene is TRBJ2-3, the V gene TRBV7-9; a weak D match, TRBD2 (7 bases). Germline V gives CDR1 SEHNR, CDR2 FQNEAQ (reference sequence). Trimming pared 6 bases from V and 2 bases from J, leaving 15 bases between. The CDR3 has 15 amino acids. This chain's CDR3 is CASRQRGGLTDTQYF. The CDR3, as DNA: TGTGCCAGCAGACAGAGGGGGGGCCTCACAGATACGCAGTATTTT. Full variable domain (remainder filled in from reference TRBV7-9 and TRBJ2-3): DTGVSQNPRHKITKRGQNVTFRCDPISEHNRLYWYRQTLGQGPEFLTYFQNEAQLEKSRLLSDRFSAERPKGSFSTLEIQRTEQGDSAMYLCASRQRGGLTDTQYFGPGTRLTVL.

This clonotype has more than one count but fewer than ten. The chain is built from TRBV12-3 or TRBV12-4 and TRBJ1-3; D call uncertain. The CDR3 is 15 residues long. The V end lost 7 bases, the J end lost 0 bases, and 13 bases lay between the germline ends. Written as DNA, the CDR3 is TGTGCCAGCACCCCCAGGAGAAGCTCTGGAAACACCATATATTTT. This translates into CASTPRRSSGNTIYF.

This clonotype was observed many times. The chain uses TRBV12-3 or TRBV12-4 and TRBJ2-1; D is ambiguous. The CDR3 sequence is 13 residues long. The V and J ends lost 5 bases and 5 bases respectively, with 10 bases between them. The CDR3 nucleotides are TGTGCCAGCAGTGGGTCACTCCACAATGAGCAGTTCTTC. Translating gives CASSGSLHNEQFF.

This clonotype was seen only a few times. V and J are TRBV27 and TRBJ1-5; D may be TRBD1 (6 bases). The CDR3 consists of 16 residues. Trimming took 6 bases from V and 0 from J, leaving 15 bases between them. Germline loops: CDR1 MNHEY, CDR2 SMNVEV (reference sequence). The chain's CDR3 is CASRGTNINSNQPQHF. As DNA, the CDR3 is TGTGCCAGCAGAGGGACAAATATTAATAGCAATCAGCCCCAGCATTTT.

The J gene is TRBJ1-1, the V gene TRBV5-1; tentative D call: TRBD1 (5 bases). Germline V gene lookup returns CDR1 SGHRS and CDR2 YFSETQ. This CDR3 is 14 amino acids long. V gave up 2 bases and J gave up 3 bases, with 11 bases separating them. The CDR3 nucleotides read TGCGCCAGCAGCTTACAGGTGGGGGACACTGAAGCTTTCTTT. Translated: CASSLQVGDTEAFF. Full variable domain (outside the CDR3, taken from reference TRBV5-1 and TRBJ1-1): KAGVTQTPRYLIKTRGQQVTLSCSPISGHRSVSWYQQTPGQGLQFLFEYFSETQRNKGNFPGRFSGRQFSNSRSEMNVSTLELGDSALYLCASSLQVGDTEAFFGQGTRLTVV.

For the CDR3, the DNA is TGTGCCAGCAGCCCGCCGGGGCAGGGGGCAAATCAGCCCCAGCATTTT. It is translated as CASSPPGQGANQPQHF. V and J are TRBV12-3 or TRBV12-4 and TRBJ1-5; TRBD1 matches at 8 bases. CDR3 length: 16 amino acids. V lost 6 bases to trimming and J lost 4 bases; unmatched junction nucleotides: 11.

J is TRBJ2-1 and V is TRBV5-1, with 7 bases lining up with TRBD2. V lost 7 bases and J lost 7; bases outside the gene matches: 11. CDR1 is SGHRS, CDR2 YFSETQ, per germline. The CDR3 extends over 14 amino acids. CDR3 DNA sequence: TGCGCCAGCTTTGGGCCTTGGGGGGGGAATGAGCAGTTCTTC. It is translated as CASFGPWGGNEQFF.

The chain employs TRBV28 and TRBJ1-3; 7 bases line up with TRBD1. This CDR3 contains 14 residues. The germline CDR1 and CDR2 sequences are MDHEN and SYDVKM. The V and J ends lost 1 base and 3 bases, in that order; junction bases with no gene match: 0. The CDR3 DNA sequence: TGTGCCAGCAGTTTATACAGGGGTGGAAACACCATATATTTT. This codes for CASSLYRGGNTIYF.

The sample holds many counts of this clonotype. V usage is TRBV12-3 or TRBV12-4 and J usage is TRBJ1-2; D possibly corresponds to TRBD1 (5 bases). The CDR3 sequence is 13 residues long. Trimming removed 5 bases at V and 2 bases at J, with 9 bases between. The CDR3 DNA reads TGTGCCAGCAGTCCTACAGGAAACTATGGCTACACCTTC. Residues: CASSPTGNYGYTF.

This chain links TRBV7-6 with TRBJ2-2; TRBD2 agrees at 10 bases. The junction had 5 bases not matched to a gene; V was cut back by 3 bases and J by 7 bases. The CDR3 spans 15 residues. The germline gives CDR1 SGHVS, CDR2 FNYEAQ. CDR3 sequence (DNA): TGTGCCAGCAGCTTGTCAAGCGGGAGGGTCGGGGAGCTGTTTTTT. Its translation is CASSLSSGRVGELFF.

This clonotype was found a few times. This sequence joins TRBV4-2 and TRBJ2-2, with D uncertain. Trimming removed 1 base at V and 4 bases at J, with 4 bases between. CDR1 is LGHNA, CDR2 YNFKEQ, per germline. The CDR3 spans 13 residues. For the CDR3, the DNA is TGTGCCAGCAGCCAAGCGCTCACCGGGGAGCTGTTTTTT. It is translated as CASSQALTGELFF.

The chain couples TRBV4-1 to TRBJ2-3; the D gene is possibly TRBD2 (6 bases). The V end lost 1 base, the J end lost 0 bases, and 14 bases lay between the germline ends. Germline assignment: CDR1 MGHRA and CDR2 YSYEKL. The CDR3 extends over 17 amino acids. CDR3 in DNA: TGCGCCAGCAGCCAAGGGCTGCTAGCGTATAGCACAGATACGCAGTATTTT. Translating it yields CASSQGLLAYSTDTQYF.

The chain joins TRBV20-1 to TRBJ2-5; 9 positions match TRBD2. The CDR3 length is 14 residues. Looked up from germline, CDR1 is DFQATT and CDR2 is SNEGSKA (reference sequence). V shed 2 bases and J 3 bases; nucleotides not matched to a gene: 4. The CDR3 DNA sequence: TGCAGTGCTAGACCGGGACTAGCAGAAGAGACCCAGTACTTC. Protein sequence: CSARPGLAEETQYF.

This clonotype was observed a few times. This chain joins TRBV12-3 or TRBV12-4 and TRBJ1-2; D is ambiguous. The CDR3 consists of 15 residues. V lost 1 base and J 2 bases, leaving 11 bases between the germline ends. The CDR3 bases are TGTGCCAGCAGTTTAGGCCCGGGCCTCAACTATGGCTACACCTTC. Amino acids: CASSLGPGLNYGYTF.

This clonotype was found a few times. The chain carries TRBV6-1 and TRBJ1-3; maybe TRBD1 (5 bases). This CDR3 is built from 15 residues. The V gene lost 3 bases and the J gene lost 1 base, with 10 bases spanning the gap. Per the germline V gene, CDR1 is MNHNS and CDR2 is SASEGT. The CDR3 DNA is TGTGCCAGCAGTGATGCGACAGTGTCTGGAAACACCATATATTTT. Translated, it gives CASSDATVSGNTIYF.

The gene calls are TRBV7-9 and TRBJ1-1, with D tentatively TRBD1 (5 bases). This CDR3 region has 14 residues. The V gene's germline CDR1 is SEHNR and CDR2 FQNEAQ (reference sequence). The germline V and J ends were trimmed by 1 base and 2 bases, with 8 bases remaining between them. The CDR3 DNA is TGTGCCAGCAGCTTAGACTGGGACAACACTGAAGCTTTCTTT. Protein product: CASSLDWDNTEAFF.

The DNA of the CDR3 is TGCGCCAGCAACGACCAGTCCGAGACCCAGTACTTC. It encodes CASNDQSETQYF. The V gene is TRBV5-1, the J gene TRBJ2-5; D unclear. Per the germline V gene, CDR1 is SGHRS and CDR2 is YFSETQ. Trimming shortened V by 6 bases and J by 5 bases, and 11 bases separated the two germline ends. The CDR3 contains 12 residues.

The V and J genes are TRBV6-2 or TRBV6-3 and TRBJ1-5, with D uncertain. The V gene's germline CDR1 is MNHEY and CDR2 SVGEGT. The V gene lost 7 bases and the J gene lost 7 bases, with 17 bases spanning the gap. CDR3 length: 14 residues. CDR3 sequence: CASKSVGVAQPQHF. The CDR3 DNA reads TGTGCCAGCAAATCCGTCGGAGTTGCGCAGCCCCAGCATTTT.

This clonotype was observed at least ten times. This rearrangement joins TRBV7-8 to TRBJ2-6, with 10 bases matching TRBD1. Germline V lookup: CDR1 SGHVS, CDR2 FQNEAQ. This CDR3 has 18 residues. The V gene end was trimmed by 5 bases and the J gene end by 0 bases; junction bases not matched to a gene: 7. The CDR3 nucleotides are TGTGCCAGCAGCCCCCGGGACAGGGGCCTCTCTGGGGCCAACGTCCTGACTTTC. Translation gives CASSPRDRGLSGANVLTF.

The V call is TRBV20-1, the J call TRBJ2-3; D is uncertain. This CDR3 comprises 11 residues. Looked up from germline, CDR1 is DFQATT and CDR2 is SNEGSKA (reference sequence). Trimming removed 0 bases at V and 9 bases at J, with 7 bases between. The CDR3 loop is CSARERNTQYF. CDR3 nucleotide sequence: TGCAGTGCTAGAGAGAGAAACACGCAGTATTTT.